The 16 T cell receptor beta chains given below trace back to one sample, sequenced in a study of blood T cell repertoires in COVID-19. Method: immunoSEQ multiplex PCR; TCRdb's copy keeps in-frame clones and lacks some. The table has roughly 80,000 clones, 75% to 85% seen once; the top ten hold roughly 30%. Sequencing input: peripheral blood. The receptors come from a woman older than 75 with acute or convalescent COVID-19.

This rearrangement joins TRBV18 to TRBJ1-1; 9 nucleotides line up with TRBD1. Germline V gene data show CDR1 as KGHSH and CDR2 as LQKENI. V shed 3 bases and J 5 bases; nucleotides not matched to a gene: 4. The CDR3 contains 14 residues. CDR3 bases: TGTGCCAGCTCACCTCCCGGGACAGGGACTGAAGCTTTCTTT. Translated, it gives CASSPPGTGTEAFF.

V and J are TRBV5-8 and TRBJ2-7; D possibly corresponds to TRBD1 (5 bases). This CDR3 comprises 16 residues. V lost 4 bases, J lost 3 bases, and 20 bases lay in between. Looked up from germline, CDR1 is SGHTS and CDR2 is YDEGEE. CDR3 nucleotides: TGTGCCAGCAGCACCGTTTTGGACACACCATTCTACGAGCAGTACTTC. Its protein product is CASSTVLDTPFYEQYF.

The CDR3 DNA reads as TGCGCCAGCAGCTTGGGGTCCGATCCCCAGGCTTTCTTT. Translating gives CASSLGSDPQAFF. The gene calls are TRBV5-1 and TRBJ1-1; D not certain. The CDR3 length is 13 residues. CDR1 and CDR2 from the germline V gene are SGHRS and YFSETQ. Trimming took 0 bases from V and 11 from J, leaving 14 bases between them.

The rearrangement uses TRBV28 and TRBJ1-5; possible D gene TRBD1, 5 bases. The CDR3 extends over 13 amino acids. Trimming cost V 7 bases and J 5 bases, with 12 bases left between them. The germline V gene encodes CDR1 MDHEN and CDR2 SYDVKM. For the CDR3, the DNA is TGTGCCAGCAAACAAGACAGATATCAGCCCCAGCATTTT. Translating gives CASKQDRYQPQHF. Using reference TRBV28 and TRBJ1-5 for the parts outside the CDR3, the full variable domain is DVKVTQSSRYLVKRTGEKVFLECVQDMDHENMFWYRQDPGLGLRLIYFSYDVKMKEKGDIPEGYSVSREKKERFSLILESASTNQTSMYLCASKQDRYQPQHFGDGTRLSIL.

This chain joins TRBV4-3 and TRBJ1-4; D might be TRBD1 (6 bases). CDR3 length: 15 residues. Trimming took off 1 base at V and 3 bases at J, with 9 bases between the two ends. CDR1 is LGHNA and CDR2 is YSLEER in the germline V gene. The CDR3 nucleotides are TGCGCCAGCAGCCAAGGGGGGCGGTCTAATGAAAAACTGTTTTTT. Amino acids: CASSQGGRSNEKLFF.

This clone has just a few counts. The chain links TRBV24-1 to TRBJ2-5; no firm D call. CDR3 length equals 14 residues. Germline V gene sequence: CDR1 KGHDR, CDR2 SFDVKD. The V and J ends lost 4 bases and 4 bases respectively, with 12 bases between them. The CDR3, as DNA: TGTGCCACCAGTGACCCACCGAGATCAGAGACCCAGTACTTC. This translates into CATSDPPRSETQYF.

V is TRBV27 and J is TRBJ1-1; 7 nucleotides align to TRBD1. CDR3 length: 17 residues. The V gene end was trimmed by 5 bases and the J gene end by 1 base; junction bases not matched to a gene: 13. Germline lookup yields CDR1 MNHEY and CDR2 SMNVEV (reference sequence). CDR3 amino acids: CASSPLGRQGGNTEAFF. CDR3 nucleotides: TGTGCCAGCAGTCCCCTGGGTCGGCAGGGGGGGAACACTGAAGCTTTCTTT.

V is TRBV2 and J is TRBJ1-6; tentative D call: TRBD1 (6 bases). The germline gives CDR1 SNHLY, CDR2 FYNNEI. Trimming stripped 6 bases from V and 6 bases from J, with 12 bases between. The CDR3 sequence is 14 residues long. Written as DNA, the CDR3 is TGTGCCAGCAGCTCAGGGGCCCGTAATTCACCCCTCCACTTT. Translation gives CASSSGARNSPLHF.

The CDR3, as DNA: TGTGCCAGCAGGGGTAGCGGGTCCTACAATGAGCAGTTCTTC. Translating it yields CASRGSGSYNEQFF. The J gene is TRBJ2-1, the V gene TRBV2; TRBD2 aligns across 7 bases. This CDR3 has 14 amino acids. Germline CDR1 reads SNHLY; CDR2 reads FYNNEI. Trimming removed 6 bases from V and 1 base from J; junction bases left unmatched: 3.

V and J are TRBV7-2 and TRBJ2-2; the D gene is possibly TRBD1 (7 bases). Germline CDR1 is SGHTA and CDR2 is FQGNSA. V lost 5 bases to trimming and J lost 7 bases, with 17 bases between them. The CDR3 contains 15 residues. The CDR3 nucleotides are TGTGCCAGCAGCCTTGATCAGGGGGGTATCGGGGAGCTGTTTTTT. This translates into CASSLDQGGIGELFF.

The chain links TRBV9 to TRBJ1-1; D is possibly TRBD1 (5 bases). The length of the CDR3 is 11 residues. The germline gives CDR1 SGDLS, CDR2 YYNGEE. Trimming cost V 7 bases and J 5 bases, with 9 bases left between them. CDR3 in amino acids: CASGRGTEAFF. The CDR3 DNA sequence: TGTGCCAGCGGTCGGGGGACTGAAGCTTTCTTT.

The V call is TRBV10-3, the J call TRBJ1-5; 7 nucleotides match TRBD1. CDR1 is ENHRY and CDR2 is SYGVKD in the germline V gene. The V segment lost 10 bases and the J segment 5 bases; nucleotides outside the gene matches: 5. The CDR3 consists of 12 residues. This CDR3 reads CATGTGDQPQHF. CDR3 coding DNA: TGTGCCACCGGTACAGGGGATCAGCCCCAGCATTTT.

The genes are TRBV28 and TRBJ1-1; a possible D gene is TRBD1 (6 bases). V was shortened by 5 bases and J by 7 bases, with 17 bases between the two germline ends. Germline CDR1 reads MDHEN; CDR2 reads SYDVKM. CDR3 length: 14 amino acids. The CDR3 protein is CASSLPQGKGEAFF. CDR3 sequence (DNA): TGTGCCAGCAGTCTCCCACAGGGTAAGGGTGAAGCTTTCTTT.

Here the CDR3 DNA reads TGTGCCAGCAGCCTACTAGCGGGAGAGCAGTACTTC. Residues: CASSLLAGEQYF. The J gene is TRBJ2-7, the V gene TRBV3-1 (or the pseudogene TRBV3-2); 10 bases are shared with TRBD2. Germline values: CDR1 LGHDT, CDR2 YNNKEL (reference sequence). After removal of 4 bases from V and 7 bases from J, the junction contained 1 base not matched to a gene. The CDR3 consists of 12 residues.

The chain recombines TRBV29-1 with TRBJ2-3, with D possibly matching TRBD2 (6 bases). The CDR3 sequence is 17 residues long. The germline CDR1 and CDR2 sequences are SQVTM and ANQGSEA. V lost 3 bases to trimming and J lost 2 bases, with 21 bases between them. The CDR3 reads CSVDEEVSGAPTDTQYF. The CDR3 DNA follows: TGCAGCGTTGACGAGGAAGTTAGCGGAGCCCCCACAGATACGCAGTATTTT.

DNA for the CDR3: TGTGCCTGGAGCCTCTACGGGGGAACCACAGATACGCAGTATTTT. Protein product: CAWSLYGGTTDTQYF. V usage is TRBV30 and J usage is TRBJ2-3; tentatively, D is TRBD2 (6 bases). Germline V gives CDR1 GTSNPN, CDR2 SVGIG (reference sequence). Trimming stripped 3 bases from V and 2 bases from J, with 15 bases between. The CDR3 contains 15 residues. Complete variable domain (other parts from reference TRBV30 and TRBJ2-3): SQTIHQWPATLVQPVGSPLSLECTVEGTSNPNLYWYRQAAGRGLQLLFYSVGIGQISSEVPQNLSASRPQDRQFILSSKKLLLSDSGFYLCAWSLYGGTTDTQYFGPGTRLTVL.